This T cell receptor beta chain was captured by sequencing in a study of CD8+ T cells in alopecia areata. For the study at large: The duration of tofacitinib was 6 to 18 months, with 6 months off drug afterward. Study-level findings and limits: Scalp sequencing captures resident alphabeta T cells of normal skin too. Clonality in lesional scalp, especially alopecia totalis/universalis, exceeded that of normal scalp.

Germline assignment: CDR1 SEHNR and CDR2 FQNEAQ (reference sequence). Trimming cost V 5 bases and J 1 base; bases outside gene matches: 6. The CDR3 spans 17 residues. Isolated RNA was reverse transcribed into cDNA used as the sequencing template. Some clones are missing from TCRdb's copy, which holds only in-frame ones; the method was immunoSEQ multiplex PCR. The sample includes over 200,000 clones, approximately 61% of them seen just once. Notes on this clone: Its specificity is not known.

This TCR came from a human donor with alopecia areata. This sequence joins TRBV7-9 and TRBJ2-3; 13 bases agree with TRBD2. Sequenced material: CD4+ T cells sorted from blood, taken at week 0. CDR3 amino acids: CASSPGLAGARTDTQYF. The CDR3 nucleotides are TGTGCCAGCAGCCCCGGACTAGCGGGGGCTCGCACAGATACGCAGTATTTT.